This T cell receptor beta chain was profiled in a study of early T cells in non-severe SARS-CoV-2 infection. The germline V gene has CDR1 MNHEY and CDR2 SVGEGT. This CDR3 region has 13 residues. V was cut by 4 bases and J by 4 bases, with 8 bases left in between. General study findings and limits: VDJdb-based matching was biased toward anti-spike CD8 responses and missed private and CD4 specificities.

Individual cDNA molecules carried attached unique molecular identifiers. Via MiXCR, TCRdb re-called the 5' RACE reads, giving one row per CDR3 protein. This sample carries tens of thousands of distinct CDR3 sequences, roughly 4.5% of them seen once, and the ten largest clones take about a sixth. With regard to this clonotype: The antigen remains unidentified.

The chain joins TRBV6-2 or TRBV6-3 to TRBJ1-3; D unresolved. The source material was whole blood. This receptor was identified in an adult who was a healthcare worker with PCR-confirmed SARS-CoV-2 infection or an uninfected control (not recorded which). The CDR3 bases are TGTGCCAGCAGTTCAACGTCGGGAAACACCATATATTTT. Its translation: CASSSTSGNTIYF.